The sequence of this TCR beta chain was determined in a study of blood T cell repertoires in COVID-19. As for the study in general: The United States, Italy and Spain provided the acute and convalescent COVID-19 samples. The analysed material was cDNA or gDNA that came from T cells, B-cell-depleted T cells, or PBMCs.

In germline, CDR1 is LGHDT, CDR2 YNNKEL (reference sequence). This CDR3 comprises 13 residues. V was cut by 2 bases and J by 0 bases, with 3 bases left in between. In the original workflow: Researchers report that nucleated cell counts were estimated from reference gene primer amplification. Profiling relied on immunoSEQ multiplex PCR, and the TCRdb table lists in-frame clones only, not all of them. V and J calls and clone size follow that table, whereas D and trimming were derived from the DNA. The sample lists 55,000 to 75,000 clones, about 79% occurring once. The sequence was collected from a man aged 65 to 85 with acute or convalescent COVID-19. Sequenced material: peripheral blood. J is TRBJ2-3 and V is TRBV3-1 (or the pseudogene TRBV3-2); D is uncertain. This CDR3 is CASSQSSTDTQYF. The CDR3 DNA is TGTGCCAGCAGCCAATCAAGCACAGATACGCAGTATTTT.